This is a list of T cell receptor beta chains from one sample in a study of T cells in Graves' hyperthyroidism and ophthalmopathy. TCRdb reanalysed the multiplex PCR reads using MiXCR and keeps one entry per CDR3 protein. The table lists roughly 500,000 distinct CDR3 sequences, 46% of them singletons. Input material: peripheral blood or thyroid tissue (not recorded which). The receptors come from an adult woman with Graves' disease, either hyperthyroidism or ophthalmopathy (not recorded which). Each CDR3 is given with its conserved first and last residue. Each record gives: V gene, D gene, clone size, J gene, CDR3 DNA, CDR3 protein. The D gene is left open where the match is weak. Clone size is not always given. Where it is, it says once, few, many or a class for expanded clones.

v_gene: TRBV12-3/TRBV12-4
d_gene: TRBD1
abundance: -
j_gene: TRBJ1-4
CDR3nt: TGTGCCAGCAGCCCTCCTATCCAGGGGGCGGGTAATCTGAATGAAAAACTGTTTTTT
CDR3aa: CASSPPIQGAGNLNEKLFF

v_gene: TRBV5-1
d_gene: TRBD1
abundance: many
j_gene: TRBJ1-1
CDR3nt: TGCGCCAGCAGCTTGGAGGGCAGGGGGACTGAAGCTTTCTTT
CDR3aa: CASSLEGRGTEAFF

v_gene: TRBV10-3
d_gene: -
abundance: few
j_gene: TRBJ1-1
CDR3nt: TGTGCCATCAGTGAGGGCAGCACTGAAGCTTTCTTT
CDR3aa: CAISEGSTEAFF

v_gene: TRBV7-9
d_gene: -
abundance: few
j_gene: TRBJ2-7
CDR3nt: TGTGCCAGCAGCTCGATGGTTGGGACTCGTACCTACGAGCAGTACTTC
CDR3aa: CASSSMVGTRTYEQYF

v_gene: TRBV29-1
d_gene: TRBD2
abundance: -
j_gene: TRBJ2-3
CDR3nt: TGCAGCGTTGGGACCGGGACTAGCGTAGATACGCAGTATTTT
CDR3aa: CSVGTGTSVDTQYF

v_gene: TRBV2
d_gene: -
abundance: -
j_gene: TRBJ2-7
CDR3nt: TGTGCCAGCAGCGTAGGGGGAAACGCCGCCTACTACGAGCAGTACTTC
CDR3aa: CASSVGGNAAYYEQYF

v_gene: TRBV29-1
d_gene: -
abundance: few
j_gene: TRBJ1-2
CDR3nt: TGCAGCGTAGCTCGGGGGGCTGTTGGCTACACCTTC
CDR3aa: CSVARGAVGYTF

v_gene: TRBV29-1
d_gene: -
abundance: -
j_gene: TRBJ2-7
CDR3nt: TGCAGCGCTGGGGGCGGCTACGAGCAGTACTTC
CDR3aa: CSAGGGYEQYF

v_gene: TRBV2
d_gene: -
abundance: few
j_gene: TRBJ2-7
CDR3nt: TGTGCCAGCAGATGGACTCTGCTGAGGGGCGAGCAGTACTTC
CDR3aa: CASRWTLLRGEQYF

v_gene: TRBV7-2
d_gene: TRBD1
abundance: -
j_gene: TRBJ2-7
CDR3nt: TGTGCCAGCAGCTTAACCGGACAGGGATCGGGCGAGCAGTACTTC
CDR3aa: CASSLTGQGSGEQYF

v_gene: TRBV5-4
d_gene: -
abundance: many
j_gene: TRBJ2-2
CDR3nt: TGTGCCAGCAGCTTGGACGGCACCGGGGAGCTGTTTTTT
CDR3aa: CASSLDGTGELFF

v_gene: TRBV29-1
d_gene: -
abundance: many
j_gene: TRBJ2-5
CDR3nt: TGCAGCGTTGCTAGGGACCCAGAGACCCAGTACTTC
CDR3aa: CSVARDPETQYF

v_gene: TRBV2
d_gene: -
abundance: few
j_gene: TRBJ1-1
CDR3nt: TGTGCCAGCAGGCTGATACAGGTGGAAGCTTTCTTT
CDR3aa: CASRLIQVEAFF

v_gene: TRBV2
d_gene: TRBD2
abundance: -
j_gene: TRBJ2-2
CDR3nt: TGTGCCAGCACCCTAGCGGTGGACACCGGGGAGCTGTCTTGG
CDR3aa: CASTLAVDTGELSW

v_gene: TRBV15
d_gene: TRBD2
abundance: few
j_gene: TRBJ2-7
CDR3nt: TGTGCCACCAGCAGAGATTGGCTAGCGGGAGCTATAACCTACGAGCAGTACTTC
CDR3aa: CATSRDWLAGAITYEQYF

v_gene: TRBV7-9
d_gene: -
abundance: -
j_gene: TRBJ1-5
CDR3nt: TGTGCCAGCAGCCCTGTAGCGCGGGGTCGAGGTCAGCCCCAGCATTTT
CDR3aa: CASSPVARGRGQPQHF

v_gene: TRBV9
d_gene: -
abundance: many
j_gene: TRBJ2-2
CDR3nt: TGTGCCAGCAGCGTAGATAGTGCAGCCGGGGAGCTGTTTTTT
CDR3aa: CASSVDSAAGELFF

v_gene: TRBV7-9
d_gene: -
abundance: -
j_gene: TRBJ1-1
CDR3nt: TGTGCCAGCAGCTTAGTGGCAGTAACTAATGAAGCTTTCTTT
CDR3aa: CASSLVAVTNEAFF

v_gene: TRBV29-1
d_gene: TRBD1
abundance: few
j_gene: TRBJ2-7
CDR3nt: TGCAGCGTTGGATGGGGAAGCGGGACAGGGGTCTACGAGCAGTACTTC
CDR3aa: CSVGWGSGTGVYEQYF

v_gene: TRBV29-1
d_gene: -
abundance: many
j_gene: TRBJ1-1
CDR3nt: TGCAGCGGGGGTCAGGGGAACACTGAAGCTTTCTTT
CDR3aa: CSGGQGNTEAFF

v_gene: TRBV20-1
d_gene: TRBD1
abundance: -
j_gene: TRBJ1-5
CDR3nt: TGCAGTGCTACCGGGACAGGGGCTCAGCATTTT
CDR3aa: CSATGTGAQHF

v_gene: TRBV7-2
d_gene: -
abundance: -
j_gene: TRBJ2-7
CDR3nt: TGTGCCAGCAGCTCTGGGGGACCCTGGAACTTC
CDR3aa: CASSSGGPWNF

v_gene: TRBV5-1
d_gene: -
abundance: -
j_gene: TRBJ1-1
CDR3nt: TGCGCCAGCAGCTTGAGCGGATGGGGCACTGAAGCTTTCTTT
CDR3aa: CASSLSGWGTEAFF

v_gene: TRBV15
d_gene: TRBD1
abundance: -
j_gene: TRBJ2-5
CDR3nt: TGTGCCACCAGCACCGAGACAGGGGAAGGCGAGACCCAGTACTTC
CDR3aa: CATSTETGEGETQYF

v_gene: TRBV9
d_gene: -
abundance: -
j_gene: TRBJ1-1
CDR3nt: TGTGCCAGCAGCGTAGCGGGTAGGGGCACTGAAGCTTTCTTT
CDR3aa: CASSVAGRGTEAFF

v_gene: TRBV10-3
d_gene: TRBD2
abundance: -
j_gene: TRBJ2-5
CDR3nt: TGTGCCATCAGTGCCCCCCGGACTAGCTGGTACCAAGAGACCCAGTACTTC
CDR3aa: CAISAPRTSWYQETQYF

v_gene: TRBV29-1
d_gene: TRBD1
abundance: many
j_gene: TRBJ1-3
CDR3nt: TGCAGCGCCGAGACAGGGGGCGTCGGAAACACCATATATTTT
CDR3aa: CSAETGGVGNTIYF

v_gene: TRBV5-1
d_gene: -
abundance: -
j_gene: TRBJ1-6
CDR3nt: TGCGCCAGCACTCCGGGGTTAAGGGGAAATTCACCCCTCCACTTT
CDR3aa: CASTPGLRGNSPLHF

v_gene: TRBV10-3
d_gene: -
abundance: many
j_gene: TRBJ1-2
CDR3nt: TGTGCCCAACGACAGCCGCCTAACTATGGCTACACCTTC
CDR3aa: CAQRQPPNYGYTF

v_gene: TRBV7-9
d_gene: -
abundance: -
j_gene: TRBJ2-7
CDR3nt: TGTGCCAGCAGCCCGAAAGGGCTGGGATACGAGCAGTACTTC
CDR3aa: CASSPKGLGYEQYF

v_gene: TRBV6-9
d_gene: -
abundance: -
j_gene: TRBJ2-6
CDR3nt: TGTGCCAGCGGAGGGGATAAAAACTCTGGGGCCAACGTCCTGACTTTC
CDR3aa: CASGGDKNSGANVLTF

v_gene: TRBV29-1
d_gene: -
abundance: -
j_gene: TRBJ1-3
CDR3nt: TGCAGCGTTGCGGCAGGGAATGGAAACACCATATATTTT
CDR3aa: CSVAAGNGNTIYF

v_gene: TRBV7-9
d_gene: TRBD1
abundance: -
j_gene: TRBJ1-2
CDR3nt: TGTGCCAGCAGTCCGGAGGGGGCGAGCTATGGCTACACCTTC
CDR3aa: CASSPEGASYGYTF

v_gene: TRBV2
d_gene: -
abundance: many
j_gene: TRBJ1-2
CDR3nt: TGTGCCAGCAGTGAGGATTTGGGCTATGGCTACACCTTC
CDR3aa: CASSEDLGYGYTF

v_gene: TRBV20-1
d_gene: TRBD2
abundance: many
j_gene: TRBJ2-7
CDR3nt: TGCAGTGCTAGAAGAGGTCTCCTTAGCGGGAGTCCGTACTTC
CDR3aa: CSARRGLLSGSPYF

v_gene: TRBV19
d_gene: -
abundance: many
j_gene: TRBJ2-5
CDR3nt: TGTGCCAGTAGAGGTCGGAACGGGAGATGGGAGACCCAGTACTTC
CDR3aa: CASRGRNGRWETQYF

v_gene: TRBV28
d_gene: -
abundance: many
j_gene: TRBJ1-2
CDR3nt: TGTGCCAGCAGCCTCGGGCCAGAGGCCTATGGCTACACCTTC
CDR3aa: CASSLGPEAYGYTF

v_gene: TRBV5-1
d_gene: TRBD1
abundance: few
j_gene: TRBJ1-6
CDR3nt: TGCGCCAGCAGCTCTGGACAGGGAAGGACACCCCTCCACTTT
CDR3aa: CASSSGQGRTPLHF

v_gene: TRBV20-1
d_gene: TRBD1
abundance: -
j_gene: TRBJ1-6
CDR3nt: TGCAGTGCGGGACAGGGGAGTTCACCCCTCCACTTT
CDR3aa: CSAGQGSSPLHF

v_gene: TRBV5-1
d_gene: -
abundance: few
j_gene: TRBJ2-7
CDR3nt: TGCGCCAGCAGCTTGGGAGGGTCTGGCTACGAGCAGTACTTC
CDR3aa: CASSLGGSGYEQYF

v_gene: TRBV2
d_gene: -
abundance: -
j_gene: TRBJ2-4
CDR3nt: TGTGCCAGCAGTGAATATGGACTGGGGAACATTCAGTACTTC
CDR3aa: CASSEYGLGNIQYF

v_gene: TRBV29-1
d_gene: -
abundance: many
j_gene: TRBJ2-7
CDR3nt: TGCAGCGTCTTAGGGTACGCTGGCTCCTACGAGCAGTACTTC
CDR3aa: CSVLGYAGSYEQYF

v_gene: TRBV7-2
d_gene: TRBD2
abundance: many
j_gene: TRBJ2-5
CDR3nt: TGTGCCAGCAGCTTGGGGACTAGCGGGGGCCAAGAGACCCAGTACTTC
CDR3aa: CASSLGTSGGQETQYF

v_gene: TRBV2
d_gene: -
abundance: many
j_gene: TRBJ1-2
CDR3nt: TGTGCCAGCAGTGAAGGTCGCCAGGGCTACACCTTC
CDR3aa: CASSEGRQGYTF

v_gene: TRBV20-1
d_gene: TRBD1
abundance: -
j_gene: TRBJ1-5
CDR3nt: TGCAGTGCTATATCAGGGGGTTCGGGCAATCAGCCCCAGCATTTT
CDR3aa: CSAISGGSGNQPQHF

v_gene: TRBV11-2
d_gene: -
abundance: -
j_gene: TRBJ2-5
CDR3nt: TGTGCCAGCAGCCCGAGGGTTCGGCGGGGCCAAGAGACCCAGTACTTC
CDR3aa: CASSPRVRRGQETQYF

v_gene: TRBV10-3
d_gene: -
abundance: -
j_gene: TRBJ1-1
CDR3nt: TGTGCCATCAAGGACCTGAACACTGAAGCTTTCTTT
CDR3aa: CAIKDLNTEAFF